Listed below are T cell receptor beta chains from one sample, sequenced in a study of shared clonotypes between healthy human individuals. The data were produced by immunoSEQ multiplex PCR, yet TCRdb's version contains in-frame clones alone and is incomplete. The sample includes about 450,000 clones, around 80% of them seen just once. Sequenced: PBMCs. The receptors were sampled from a middle-aged woman in good health. Some clones in this sample may be carry-over from other donors' samples. The conserved cysteine and the conserved F or W are not part of the CDR3 here.

CDR3,V
ASSTRTGTGNIQY,TRBV7-2
ASSLRHRQTQETQY,TRBV28
ASSDVVGGLWNEQF,TRBV6-4
ASSLTDQPQH,TRBV18
ASSPFRRGYTGELF,TRBV14
ASSPSWGGYEQY,TRBV11-2
ASSPPSSGHLLNTIY,TRBV18
ASSLGSSGANEQF,TRBV7-9
ASSHGGGLDSNQPQH,TRBV27
ASSESTGRWEKLF,TRBV6-1
ASRKRDAGELF,TRBV6-5
ASSQDREGDTLHYEQY,TRBV4-2
SVELTEARETQY,TRBV29-1
ASRRALAGANTQY,TRBV7-8
ASSPRDRVAF,TRBV7-9
ASSLAGPRTSGRRTTGELF,TRBV5-1
AISAVGEQF,TRBV10-3
ASSPKGQGANGGELF,TRBV7-9
ATPPGRVGYGYT,TRBV27
ASSQTTGAGHEQY,TRBV4-3
ATLAGGPGANVLT,TRBV28
ASSQGDRGTEKLF,TRBV4-2
ASSFHSSGSNNEQF,TRBV7-8
ASSFSLRTSYEQY,TRBV27
ASSLGSGGNNEQF,TRBV7-8
ASSLESGTDTQY,TRBV7-8
ASRENTGELF,TRBV10-2
ASSQDYDREQY,TRBV18
ASSELDFSGANVLT,TRBV6-4
ASSPPGTSFDTQY,TRBV4-1
ASSHQPTLGVAGPTDTQY,TRBV4-1
ASSPDRGPHNEQF,TRBV12-1
ASSEAAGSWSSYEQY,TRBV6-1
ATSGPGLAGAYEQY,TRBV15
ASSFRTLNTEAF,TRBV5-1